The 31 T cell receptor beta chains listed next were all sequenced from one sample in a study of shared clonotypes between healthy human individuals. Naive CD8 cells were CD45RO-negative, positively selected for CCR7, excluding terminally differentiated effector memory CD45RA+ cells. The repertoire was sequenced with immunoSEQ multiplex PCR; TCRdb's copy has only in-frame clones and lacks some. Among approximately 600,000 clones, roughly 96% were seen once, and the ten largest hold 0.11%. The sequencing sample was made of naive CD8+ T cells sorted from blood. The receptors come from a woman aged 25 to 39 in good health.

This rearrangement joins TRBV10-3 to TRBJ2-7; perhaps TRBD1 as D (6 bases). Trimming pared 5 bases from V and 5 bases from J, leaving 13 bases between. The CDR3 consists of 13 residues. Germline loops: CDR1 ENHRY, CDR2 SYGVKD. DNA for the CDR3: TGTGCCATCAGTAACAGGGCCGAGGACGAGCAGTACTTC. Its protein is CAISNRAEDEQYF.

The rearrangement links TRBV30 to TRBJ2-7, with D perhaps TRBD1 or TRBD2 (5 bases each). The germline V gene has CDR1 GTSNPN and CDR2 SVGIG (reference sequence). The CDR3 is 14 residues long. V was cut by 5 bases and J by 1 base, with 15 bases left in between. In DNA, the CDR3 is TGTGCCTGGGGGGGTCTCGGAATTTCCTACGAGCAGTACTTC. Translation: CAWGGLGISYEQYF.

The J gene is TRBJ1-1, the V gene TRBV29-1; D ambiguous. The CDR3 runs 10 residues. Germline V gene sequence: CDR1 SQVTM, CDR2 ANQGSEA. Deletions cut 8 bases from V and 7 bases from J, with 11 bases between. The CDR3, as DNA: TGCAGCCAAGGAACGGGTGAAGCTTTCTTT. Its protein product is CSQGTGEAFF.

The sample holds one count of this clone. CDR3 protein: CASTLSGRAEVGTDTQYF. The CDR3 DNA follows: TGTGCCAGCACCTTGTCAGGGAGGGCCGAGGTGGGCACAGATACGCAGTATTTT. V gene TRBV28 combines with J gene TRBJ2-3; the match to TRBD2 covers 7 bases. CDR1 and CDR2 (germline): MDHEN, SYDVKM. This CDR3 is built from 18 residues. Trimming cost V 7 bases and J 1 base; bases outside gene matches: 17.

The chain links TRBV2 to TRBJ2-7, with 14 bases matching TRBD2. Germline V lookup: CDR1 SNHLY, CDR2 FYNNEI. The CDR3 extends over 19 amino acids. The V gene end was trimmed by 5 bases and the J gene end by 2 bases; junction bases not matched to a gene: 14. The CDR3 coding sequence is TGTGCCAGCAGTTTGATGGCCCTGGGACTAGCGGGAGTCCCCTACGAGCAGTACTTC. This translates into CASSLMALGLAGVPYEQYF.

The rearrangement links TRBV11-3 to TRBJ2-1; tentatively, D is TRBD1 (7 bases). With 0 bases removed from V and 7 bases from J, the gap between germline ends came to 13 bases. Germline V gene lookup returns CDR1 SGHNT and CDR2 YENEEA. This CDR3 spans 15 amino acids. This chain's CDR3 is CASSLEGPGGNEQFF. The CDR3, as DNA: TGTGCCAGCAGCTTAGAAGGTCCAGGGGGGAATGAGCAGTTCTTC.

The sample holds one count of this clone. The CDR3 region has the DNA TGTGCCAGCAGCCGGGTGGGAGCGGGATTCTACAATGAGCAGTTCTTC. Translated, it gives CASSRVGAGFYNEQFF. The chain joins TRBV6-6 to TRBJ2-1; 7 nucleotides match TRBD2. The CDR3 has 16 residues. Germline CDR1 MNHNY, CDR2 SVGAGI (reference sequence). Losses at the gene ends were 6 bases for V and 3 bases for J; bases not matched to a gene: 11.

The CDR3 coding sequence is TGTGCCAGTGGAGGGGGAGGCTACGAGCAGTACTTC. It specifies CASGGGGYEQYF. This chain uses TRBV19 with TRBJ2-7; tentatively, D is TRBD1 or TRBD2 (6 bases each). The germline V and J ends were trimmed by 8 bases and 3 bases, with 11 bases remaining between them. The CDR3 is 12 amino acids. The germline CDR1 and CDR2 sequences are LNHDA and SQIVND (reference sequence). The whole variable domain, filled in from reference TRBV19 and TRBJ2-7, reads DGGITQSPKYLFRKEGQNVTLSCEQNLNHDAMYWYRQDPGQGLRLIYYSQIVNDFQKGDIAEGYSVSREKKESFPLTVTSAQKNPTAFYLCASGGGGYEQYFGPGTRLTVT.

This clone was seen once. The chain uses TRBV7-6 and TRBJ2-7, with 8 bases lining up with TRBD1. This CDR3 comprises 15 residues. In germline, CDR1 is SGHVS, CDR2 FNYEAQ. V shed 5 bases, J shed 5 bases, and the junction held 11 bases outside the gene matches. The CDR3 bases are TGTGCCAGCAGCCTAGGGACAGGAGGGATCCACGAGCAGTACTTC. It is translated as CASSLGTGGIHEQYF.

The chain recombines TRBV29-1 with TRBJ2-5, with TRBD1 matching 8 bases. The end of the DNA aligns better with TRBJ2-7, so the J call may be wrong. Germline CDR1 and CDR2: SQVTM and ANQGSEA. The CDR3 extends over 12 amino acids. The CDR3 nucleotides are TGCAGCGTATGGACAGGGCCCTACGAGCAGTACTTC. It codes for CSVWTGPYEQYF.

The chain combines TRBV10-3 with TRBJ2-7; TRBD1 aligns across 7 bases. The CDR3 has 17 amino acids. Losses at the gene ends were 2 bases for V and 2 bases for J; bases not matched to a gene: 12. The germline CDR1 and CDR2 sequences are ENHRY and SYGVKD. The CDR3 region is CAISEPGNRDSPYEQYF. The CDR3 region has the DNA TGTGCCATCAGTGAGCCAGGAAACCGGGACAGCCCCTACGAGCAGTACTTC.

About this clone itself: Other DNA sequences within the sample encode an identical CDR3. The rearrangement uses TRBV28 and TRBJ1-5; D is perhaps TRBD1 (5 bases). Germline assignment: CDR1 MDHEN and CDR2 SYDVKM. Trimming removed 6 bases from V and 0 bases from J, with 9 bases in between. The CDR3 contains 14 residues. CDR3 in amino acids: CASSLTVSNQPQHF. The CDR3 DNA sequence: TGTGCCAGCAGCCTGACAGTTAGCAATCAGCCCCAGCATTTT.

The rearrangement joins TRBV6-1 to TRBJ1-3; D remains unclear. In germline, CDR1 is MNHNS, CDR2 SASEGT. Trimming left V 7 bases short and J 0 bases short, with 7 bases between. The CDR3 has 13 residues. The CDR3 sequence: CASTENSGNTIYF. The CDR3 DNA reads as TGTGCCAGCACGGAAAACTCTGGAAACACCATATATTTT.

This chain uses TRBV7-9 with TRBJ1-5; 7 nucleotides match TRBD1. CDR1 is SEHNR, CDR2 FQNEAQ, per germline (reference sequence). The ends lost 4 bases at V and 7 bases at J; junction bases unmatched: 4. The CDR3 covers 13 residues. The CDR3 spells CASSYDRDQPQHF. CDR3 bases: TGTGCCAGCAGCTACGACAGGGACCAGCCCCAGCATTTT.

This clone appeared a single time. Other DNA sequences from this sample encode an identical CDR3 as well. The J gene is TRBJ1-1, the V gene TRBV28; D gene ambiguous. Trimming shortened V by 3 bases and J by 1 base, and 6 bases separated the two germline ends. Germline V CDR1 and CDR2: MDHEN, SYDVKM. This CDR3 contains 13 residues. The DNA for the CDR3 is TGTGCCAGCAGTTTTGGTGAGAACACTGAAGCTTTCTTT. Amino acids: CASSFGENTEAFF.

The chain recombines TRBV10-1 with TRBJ2-1, with 10 bases aligning to TRBD2. CDR1 WNHNN and CDR2 SYGVQD come from the germline V gene (reference sequence). Trimming took 7 bases from V and 9 from J; bases not matched to a gene: 6. The length of the CDR3 is 13 residues. The CDR3 protein is CASTPLAGAEQFF. The DNA of the CDR3 is TGCGCCAGCACACCCCTAGCGGGAGCTGAGCAGTTCTTC.

The V call is TRBV15, the J call TRBJ2-3; no firm D call. The CDR3 is 14 residues long. Looked up from germline, CDR1 is LNHNV and CDR2 is YYDKDF (reference sequence). Deletions cut 1 base from V and 5 bases from J, with 10 bases between. In DNA form, the CDR3 reads TGTGCCACCAGCAGAGTTAGTTTAGGAGATACGCAGTATTTT. The encoded protein is CATSRVSLGDTQYF. The full variable domain, with the rest looked up from reference TRBV15 and TRBJ2-3, is DAMVIQNPRYQVTQFGKPVTLSCSQTLNHNVMYWYQQKSSQAPKLLFHYYDKDFNNEADTPDNFQSRRPNTSFCFLDIRSPGLGDTAMYLCATSRVSLGDTQYFGPGTRLTVL.

J is TRBJ2-1 and V is TRBV2; 7 bases fit TRBD2. The CDR3 runs 16 residues. Unmatched junction bases numbered 6, after V lost 0 bases and J lost 4 bases. CDR1 and CDR2 (germline): SNHLY, FYNNEI. The CDR3 spells CASSEARAGKYNEQFF. CDR3 bases: TGTGCCAGCAGTGAAGCGAGAGCGGGGAAATACAATGAGCAGTTCTTC.

With respect to this clone: A much larger clone sits a single nucleotide away, making a read error possible. Other DNA sequences within the sample encode an identical CDR3. The chain recombines TRBV7-9 with TRBJ2-7; no firm D call. Trimming pared 4 bases from V and 3 bases from J, leaving 4 bases between. This CDR3 contains 11 residues. Germline CDR1 SEHNR, CDR2 FQNEAQ (reference sequence). CDR3 residues: CASSSYYEQYF. Written as DNA, the CDR3 is TGTGCCAGCAGCTCCTACTACGAGCAGTACTTC.

V is TRBV27 and J is TRBJ2-7; D gene uncertain. Trimming removed 2 bases at V and 3 bases at J, with 11 bases between. Germline V CDR1 and CDR2: MNHEY, SMNVEV (reference sequence). The CDR3 sequence is 14 residues long. The CDR3: CASSLAAPGYEQYF. The CDR3 nucleotides read TGTGCCAGCAGTTTAGCAGCCCCCGGCTACGAGCAGTACTTC.

The rearrangement uses TRBV9 and TRBJ2-3; D ambiguous. V gave up 1 base and J gave up 4 bases, with 4 bases separating them. The CDR3 contains 12 residues. Germline V gene sequence: CDR1 SGDLS, CDR2 YYNGEE. The CDR3 spells CASSVTADTQYF. The CDR3 DNA follows: TGTGCCAGCAGCGTAACGGCAGATACGCAGTATTTT.

This chain connects TRBV9 to TRBJ1-1; D gene ambiguous. Trimming stripped 0 bases from V and 1 base from J, with 7 bases between. The CDR3 covers 14 residues. From germline, CDR1 is SGDLS and CDR2 YYNGEE. The CDR3 DNA reads TGTGCCAGCAGCGTAGTTGTGGGGAACACTGAAGCTTTCTTT. It encodes CASSVVVGNTEAFF.

The chain is built from TRBV5-1 and TRBJ2-7, with 9 bases identical to TRBD2. Trimming at V came to 4 bases and at J to 1 base, leaving 9 bases not matched to a gene. Germline loops: CDR1 SGHRS, CDR2 YFSETQ. The CDR3 spans 16 residues. The CDR3 bases are TGCGCCAGCAGCGTACAACTAGCGGGTGGATCCTACGAGCAGTACTTC. This codes for CASSVQLAGGSYEQYF.

Worth noting for this clone: This sample also contains other DNA sequences that code for the same CDR3. The rearrangement uses TRBV4-2 and TRBJ1-2; D gene unclear. The V end was cut by 1 base, the J end by 2 bases, with 8 bases between. Germline V gene lookup returns CDR1 LGHNA and CDR2 YNFKEQ. The CDR3 runs 14 residues. The CDR3 sequence: CASSQGGGNYGYTF. Here the CDR3 DNA reads TGTGCCAGCAGCCAAGGTGGAGGGAACTATGGCTACACCTTC.

The gene calls are TRBV14 and TRBJ2-1; 9 nucleotides match TRBD2. The CDR3 has 15 residues. Germline CDR1 SGHDN, CDR2 FVKESK. V shed 3 bases and J 2 bases; nucleotides not matched to a gene: 2. The CDR3, as DNA: TGTGCCAGCAGCCAGGGACTAGCAACCTACAATGAGCAGTTCTTC. Amino acids: CASSQGLATYNEQFF.

The chain joins TRBV19 to TRBJ2-7; either TRBD1 or TRBD2 may supply D (5 bases each). Trimming shortened V by 6 bases and J by 3 bases, and 15 bases separated the two germline ends. The CDR3 length is 14 residues. Germline V CDR1 and CDR2: LNHDA, SQIVND (reference sequence). The CDR3 region is CASRPFEGSYEQYF. As DNA, the CDR3 is TGTGCCAGTAGACCCTTTGAGGGGAGCTACGAGCAGTACTTC.

The chain couples TRBV6-5 to TRBJ2-7; 7 bases are shared with TRBD1. Germline V lookup: CDR1 MNHEY, CDR2 SVGAGI. J gave up 5 bases and V 4 bases, and 14 bases lay outside the gene matches. CDR3 size: 16 residues. Here the CDR3 reads CASSSITWQTGDEQYF. As DNA, the CDR3 is TGTGCCAGCAGTTCCATAACATGGCAAACAGGGGACGAGCAGTACTTC.

V gene TRBV27 combines with J gene TRBJ2-1; 9 bases agree with TRBD2. The CDR3 totals 14 residues. V lost 5 bases to trimming and J lost 5 bases; unmatched junction nucleotides: 4. Germline V lookup: CDR1 MNHEY, CDR2 SMNVEV (reference sequence). CDR3 DNA sequence: TGTGCCAGCAGTCTGCTAGCGGGGCACAATGAGCAGTTCTTC. This sequence encodes CASSLLAGHNEQFF.

This clone was recorded only once. The chain combines TRBV28 with TRBJ2-7, with TRBD2 as a possible D gene (5 bases). This CDR3 is 14 amino acids long. The germline V and J ends were trimmed by 2 bases and 6 bases, with 14 bases remaining between them. Germline assignment: CDR1 MDHEN and CDR2 SYDVKM. DNA for the CDR3: TGTGCCAGCAGTTTAGAAGGAGGAAAGGGCGAGCAGTACTTC. As protein: CASSLEGGKGEQYF.

This clone was counted a single time. V gene TRBV7-8 combines with J gene TRBJ2-5; D is unclear. The V end lost 1 base, the J end lost 1 base, and 7 bases lay between the germline ends. There are 14 residues in the CDR3. Germline V gene lookup returns CDR1 SGHVS and CDR2 FQNEAQ. The CDR3 DNA sequence: TGTGCCAGCAGCTTAGTTGAATTCCAAGAGACCCAGTACTTC. Protein product: CASSLVEFQETQYF.

As regards this clone: Other DNA sequences of this sample code for an identical CDR3. J is TRBJ2-7 and V is TRBV7-9, with D tentatively TRBD2 (6 bases). The ends were cut back, 5 bases at V and 1 base at J, with 6 bases in the middle. In germline, CDR1 is SEHNR, CDR2 FQNEAQ (reference sequence). The CDR3 spans 12 residues. The CDR3 reads CASSGGSYEQYF. The CDR3 DNA follows: TGTGCCAGCAGCGGGGGGTCCTACGAGCAGTACTTC.